The 19 T cell receptor beta chains below were found in one sample sequenced in a study of neoadjuvant anti-PD-1 for oral cavity cancer. Assay used: immunoSEQ multiplex PCR; TCRdb lists only in-frame clones, some missing. The repertoire holds some 6,700 clones, with around 72% as singletons. This specimen consisted of PBMCs, obtained before nivolumab (anti-PD-1) treatment. These receptors originate from a person aged 35-80 years with oral cavity squamous cell carcinoma.

About this clone itself: Germline is not matched at one junction end, which may reflect a read error. This chain connects TRBV6-1 to TRBJ1-2; D possibly corresponds to TRBD1 (5 bases). This CDR3 is 13 amino acids long. The germline V gene encodes CDR1 MNHNS and CDR2 SASEGT. Here the CDR3 DNA reads TGTGCCAGCAGTGAAGGGCGTGGGGCACCCGGTGGCTTC. Encoded protein: CASSEGRGAPGGF.

The genes are TRBV4-3 and TRBJ2-2; TRBD2 matches at 9 bases. Per germline, CDR1 LGHNA and CDR2 YSLEER. The CDR3 runs to 18 residues. J lost 0 bases, V lost 3 bases, and 8 bases had no gene match. The CDR3 loop is CASSHPKAGGANTGELFF. CDR3 bases: TGCGCCAGCAGCCATCCCAAAGCGGGGGGCGCGAACACCGGGGAGCTGTTTTTT.

The chain carries TRBV7-2 and TRBJ2-1; 10 nucleotides line up with TRBD2. In germline, CDR1 is SGHTA, CDR2 FQGNSA. This CDR3 spans 15 amino acids. With 2 bases clipped from V and 7 bases from J, the junction kept 5 bases outside the gene matches. The CDR3 reads CASSLIGLAANEQFF. As DNA, the CDR3 is TGTGCCAGCAGCTTAATCGGACTAGCGGCTAATGAGCAGTTCTTC.

V usage is TRBV7-9 and J usage is TRBJ1-1, with no clear D. This CDR3 spans 14 amino acids. Germline V lookup: CDR1 SEHNR, CDR2 FQNEAQ (reference sequence). Trimming cost V 5 bases and J 10 bases, with 20 bases left between them. The CDR3 nucleotides read TGTGCCAGCAGCCTCCCCGTTGGGCCCCCCGGAGCTTTCTTT. Protein sequence: CASSLPVGPPGAFF.

The J gene is TRBJ1-2, the V gene TRBV29-1, with a tentative D call TRBD1 (5 bases). Germline V gene data show CDR1 as SQVTM and CDR2 as ANQGSEA. Trimming stripped 3 bases from V and 2 bases from J, with 13 bases between. This CDR3 comprises 14 residues. CDR3 sequence (DNA): TGCAGCGTTGAGGGCAGCCCAGGGAACTATGGCTACACCTTC. This translates into CSVEGSPGNYGYTF.

The gene calls are TRBV7-8 and TRBJ2-7; 8 bases line up with TRBD1. This CDR3 has 14 amino acids. Germline loops: CDR1 SGHVS, CDR2 FQNEAQ. V lost 5 bases, J lost 2 bases, and 5 bases stayed unmatched. The CDR3 coding sequence is TGTGCCAGCAGCCGGGACAGGAACGCCTACGAGCAGTACTTC. As protein: CASSRDRNAYEQYF.

The V gene is TRBV5-6, the J gene TRBJ1-2; no clear D gene. The CDR3 totals 13 residues. The V gene's germline CDR1 is SGHDT and CDR2 YYEEEE. Trimming stripped 1 base from V and 8 bases from J, with 12 bases between. Here the CDR3 DNA reads TGTGCCAGCAGCTTGAGGGCCGTTGGGGGCTACACCTTC. It yields the protein CASSLRAVGGYTF.

This clone has just one count. The V gene is TRBV7-9, the J gene TRBJ1-5; D is unresolved. Trimming shortened V by 6 bases and J by 1 base, and 13 bases separated the two germline ends. This CDR3 is 15 amino acids long. Germline values: CDR1 SEHNR, CDR2 FQNEAQ (reference sequence). CDR3 region: CASRGGLTSNQPQHF. The DNA for the CDR3 is TGTGCCAGCAGAGGAGGGTTGACGAGCAATCAGCCCCAGCATTTT.

The J gene is TRBJ2-7, the V gene TRBV11-2; 10 bases are shared with TRBD1. The germline V gene encodes CDR1 SGHAT and CDR2 FQNNGV. With V trimmed by 1 base and J by 4 bases, 10 bases remained unmatched. The CDR3 totals 17 residues. CDR3 region: CASSLVGGTGVFYEQYF. The CDR3 nucleotides read TGTGCCAGCAGCTTAGTGGGCGGGACAGGGGTTTTTTACGAGCAGTACTTC. The variable domain in full, with the rest retrieved from reference TRBV11-2 and TRBJ2-7, is EAGVAQSPRYKIIEKRQSVAFWCNPISGHATLYWYQQILGQGPKLLIQFQNNGVVDDSQLPKDRFSAERLKGVDSTLKIQPAKLEDSAVYLCASSLVGGTGVFYEQYFGPGTRLTVT.

This clone occurred a few times. The rearrangement joins TRBV4-2 to TRBJ2-6; D is uncertain. CDR1 is LGHNA and CDR2 is YNFKEQ in the germline V gene. The CDR3 consists of 15 residues. Trimming stripped 1 base from V and 1 base from J, with 5 bases between. CDR3 loop: CASSQVGSGANVLTF. Here the CDR3 DNA reads TGTGCCAGCAGCCAAGTGGGGTCTGGGGCCAACGTCCTGACTTTC.

The chain couples TRBV19 to TRBJ2-5; D not resolved. CDR1 LNHDA and CDR2 SQIVND come from the germline V gene (reference sequence). The CDR3 extends over 18 amino acids. Trimming removed 3 bases at V and 5 bases at J, with 25 bases between. The CDR3 DNA follows: TGTGCCAGTAGTATTTCTCTGTTCTCCGGCCCCCGAGAGGAGACCCAGTACTTC. Amino acid sequence: CASSISLFSGPREETQYF.

The table lists this clone with a count of one. The chain is built from TRBV7-8 and TRBJ1-3; weak D call: TRBD1 (6 bases). The CDR3 has 17 amino acids. V gave up 5 bases and J gave up 0 bases, with 17 bases separating them. Germline V gene data show CDR1 as SGHVS and CDR2 as FQNEAQ. CDR3 coding DNA: TGTGCCAGCAGCCCCAGGACGGGGGGCCTCTCTGGAAACACCATATATTTT. Protein product: CASSPRTGGLSGNTIYF.

The chain employs TRBV5-1 and TRBJ1-5; TRBD1 might be the D (6 bases). CDR3 length equals 14 residues. The V gene's germline CDR1 is SGHRS and CDR2 YFSETQ. Trimming shortened V by 5 bases and J by 4 bases, and 13 bases separated the two germline ends. The CDR3 loop reads CASSPRGENQPQHF. The CDR3 nucleotides read TGCGCCAGCAGTCCAAGGGGGGAAAATCAGCCCCAGCATTTT.

V gene TRBV7-3 combines with J gene TRBJ2-7; D possibly corresponds to TRBD1 (5 bases). Trimming pared 5 bases from V and 0 bases from J, leaving 8 bases between. The CDR3 sequence is 13 residues long. Germline V gene lookup returns CDR1 SGHTA and CDR2 FQGTGA. CDR3 region: CASSLGVSYEQYF. CDR3 in DNA: TGTGCCAGCAGCCTAGGGGTCTCCTACGAGCAGTACTTC.

V gene TRBV7-9 combines with J gene TRBJ2-5, with 10 bases aligning to TRBD1. Trimming removed 8 bases from V and 5 bases from J; junction bases left unmatched: 8. CDR1 and CDR2 from the germline V gene are SEHNR and FQNEAQ (reference sequence). There are 14 residues in the CDR3. The CDR3 spells CASRQGAGGETQYF. The CDR3 region has the DNA TGTGCCAGCCGACAGGGGGCCGGTGGTGAGACCCAGTACTTC.

Points on this clone: The junction departs from germline at one end; a sequencing error may be responsible. V usage is TRBV4-3 and J usage is TRBJ2-3; weak D call: TRBD2 (5 bases). The germline CDR1 and CDR2 sequences are LGHNA and YSLEER. CDR3 length: 12 residues. In DNA, the CDR3 is TGCGCCAGCAGCCAGGGGAAGGGAGTGAAGAATTTT. Encoded protein: CASSQGKGVKNF.

The chain recombines TRBV5-4 with TRBJ1-3; tentatively, D is TRBD1 (6 bases). Germline CDR1 and CDR2: SGHNT and YYREEE (reference sequence). V was shortened by 5 bases and J by 0 bases, with 18 bases between the two germline ends. This CDR3 comprises 17 residues. In DNA, the CDR3 is TGTGCCAGCAGTTTCGACGGGACACGTTTCTCTGGAAACACCATATATTTT. Translating gives CASSFDGTRFSGNTIYF. The full variable domain, with the rest looked up from reference TRBV5-4 and TRBJ1-3, is ETGVTQSPTHLIKTRGQQVTLRCSSQSGHNTVSWYQQALGQGPQFIFQYYREEENGRGNFPPRFSGLQFPNYSSELNVNALELDDSALYLCASSFDGTRFSGNTIYFGEGSWLTVV.

The chain recombines TRBV5-6 with TRBJ2-7; TRBD1 might be the D (6 bases). V lost 0 bases and J lost 2, with 6 bases in between. There are 13 residues in the CDR3. Germline-derived CDR1 and CDR2 are SGHDT and YYEEEE. The CDR3, as DNA: TGTGCCAGCAGCTTGGACAGGGCCTACGAGCAGTACTTC. It is translated as CASSLDRAYEQYF.

This clone was counted between two and nine times. The genes are TRBV19 and TRBJ1-1; 8 bases agree with TRBD1. Germline V gives CDR1 LNHDA, CDR2 SQIVND (reference sequence). Trimming at V came to 3 bases and at J to 5 bases, leaving 5 bases not matched to a gene. The CDR3 has 14 amino acids. CDR3 sequence reads: CASSMDREGTEAFF. CDR3 DNA sequence: TGTGCCAGTAGTATGGACAGGGAGGGGACTGAAGCTTTCTTT. The variable domain in full, completed from reference TRBV19 and TRBJ1-1, reads DGGITQSPKYLFRKEGQNVTLSCEQNLNHDAMYWYRQDPGQGLRLIYYSQIVNDFQKGDIAEGYSVSREKKESFPLTVTSAQKNPTAFYLCASSMDREGTEAFFGQGTRLTVV.